The present T cell receptor (beta chain) was sequenced within a study of shared clonotypes between healthy human individuals. Study overall: The donor group consisted of a couple of women and three men, aged 18 to 49. The study, taken as a whole, reports: Generation of non-shared clonotypes was less probable than generation of clonotypes shared by all four donors. Clonotype sharing among donors was expected to depend on sequencing depth.

Positively selected for CCR7, the CD45RO-negative cells used as naive CD8 cells excluded terminally differentiated effector memory CD45RA+ cells. A word on this clone: Its matching antigen is unknown. Other DNA sequences in this specimen translate into the identical CDR3.

Profiling relied on immunoSEQ multiplex PCR, and the TCRdb table lists in-frame clones only, not all of them. The sample lists roughly 2.1 million clones, about 93% occurring once. This CDR3 contains 14 residues. With 2 bases clipped from V and 2 bases from J, the junction kept 3 bases outside the gene matches. In germline, CDR1 is MNHEY, CDR2 SMNVEV (reference sequence). Material: naive CD8+ T cells from PBMCs. The gene calls are TRBV27 and TRBJ2-7, with 7 bases aligning to TRBD1. This receptor was obtained from a man in his late teens or twenties in good health. Some clones in this sample may be carry-over from other donors' samples. CDR3 loop: CASSLGTATYEQYF. The CDR3 bases are TGTGCCAGCAGTTTAGGGACAGCCACCTACGAGCAGTACTTC.